This TCR beta chain was found in a study of blood T cell repertoires in COVID-19. Study-wide background: Spain, Italy and the United States supplied samples that represented acute and convalescent COVID-19. Sample material is recorded as cDNA or gDNA derived from T cells, B-cell-depleted T cells, or PBMCs.

In germline, CDR1 is SGHAT, CDR2 FQNNGV. V shed 6 bases, J shed 10 bases, and the junction held 14 bases outside the gene matches. The CDR3 is made up of 15 amino acids. Original analysis: For nucleated cells, counts were estimated from reference gene primer amplification. Produced via immunoSEQ multiplex PCR; TCRdb's table is partial and in-frame only. That table furnishes V, J and clone size, whereas the DNA furnished D and trimming. This sample has about 77,000 clones; roughly nine tenths occur once, and the top ten carry approximately 15%. The sequence derives from a woman older than 75 with active or convalescent COVID-19. This rearrangement joins TRBV11-2 to TRBJ2-1, with TRBD2 matching over 8 bases. The sequencing sample was made of peripheral blood. CDR3: CASSYSGEVFSEQFF. Written as DNA, the CDR3 is TGTGCCAGCAGTTATAGCGGGGAGGTATTCTCCGAGCAGTTCTTC.